This T cell receptor (beta chain) was retrieved from a study of T cells after yellow fever vaccination. Germline V lookup: CDR1 SSHAT, CDR2 FNYEAQ (reference sequence). The CDR3 contains 15 residues. A few counts support this clonotype. What it recognizes is unknown. The junction departs from germline at one end; a sequencing error may be responsible. Points from the study as a whole: CD4 and CD8 compartments shared a small share of clonotypes. Post-booster repertoires contained most primary-vaccination clones again (almost 97% CD4, approximately 86% CD8).

Using its own MiXCR run on the 5' RACE reads, TCRdb lists one record per CDR3 protein. Of approximately 550,000 distinct CDR3 sequences listed, 15% to 20% are singletons. Sequencing used PBMCs, obtained 15 days after the yellow fever booster vaccination. The chain is built from TRBV7-7 and TRBJ2-3; D possibly uses TRBD1 or TRBD2 (5 bases each). This clonotype was sampled from a young man who received the YFV17D yellow fever vaccine. CDR3 in DNA: TGTGCTAGCAGCACTGGGGGAGTACCCACAGATACGCAGTATTTT. It translates to CASSTGGVPTDTQYF.